The entry below gives a single T cell receptor beta chain sequence along with its context. The sample originates from a study of blood T cell repertoires in COVID-19. Overall study context: The United States, Italy and Spain supplied acute and convalescent COVID-19 samples.

The junction had 6 bases not matched to a gene; V was cut back by 3 bases and J by 3 bases. Looked up from germline, CDR1 is SGHRS and CDR2 is YFSETQ. The CDR3 extends over 14 amino acids. TCRdb's table, derived via immunoSEQ multiplex PCR, lists solely in-frame clones and lacks some. The sample holds 200,000 to 250,000 clones; 75% to 90% are singletons and the top ten take about 3%. The sample was peripheral blood. The TCR originated in a woman aged 30 to 39 who had recovered from COVID-19. The V call is TRBV5-1, the J call TRBJ2-7; 7 positions match TRBD1. DNA of the CDR3: TGCGCCAGCAGCTCCTGGACAGGTAGCTACGAGCAGTACTTC. As protein: CASSSWTGSYEQYF.